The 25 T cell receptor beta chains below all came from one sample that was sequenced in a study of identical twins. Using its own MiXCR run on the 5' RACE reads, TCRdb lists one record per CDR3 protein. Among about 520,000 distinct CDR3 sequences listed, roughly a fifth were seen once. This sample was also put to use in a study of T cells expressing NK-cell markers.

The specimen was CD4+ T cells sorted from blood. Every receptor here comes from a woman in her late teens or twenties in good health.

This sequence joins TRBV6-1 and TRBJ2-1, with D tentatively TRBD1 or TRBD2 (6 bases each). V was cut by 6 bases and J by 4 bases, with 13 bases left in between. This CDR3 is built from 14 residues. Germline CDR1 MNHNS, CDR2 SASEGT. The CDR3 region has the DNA TGTGCCAGCAGAAGGGGGGAGCTTTACAATGAGCAGTTCTTC. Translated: CASRRGELYNEQFF.

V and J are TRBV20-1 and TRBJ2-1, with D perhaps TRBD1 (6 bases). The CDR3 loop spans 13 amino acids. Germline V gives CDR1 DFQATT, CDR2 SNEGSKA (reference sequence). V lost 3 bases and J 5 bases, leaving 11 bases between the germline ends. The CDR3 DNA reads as TGCAGTGCTAGTTTGGGGGCCGACAATGAGCAGTTCTTC. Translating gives CSASLGADNEQFF.

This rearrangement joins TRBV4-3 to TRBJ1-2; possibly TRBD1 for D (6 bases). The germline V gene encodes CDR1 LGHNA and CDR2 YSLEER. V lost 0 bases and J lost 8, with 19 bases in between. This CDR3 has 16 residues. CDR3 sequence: CASSQDHTGPTGGYTF. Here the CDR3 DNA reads TGCGCCAGCAGCCAAGATCATACAGGGCCCACGGGAGGCTACACCTTC.

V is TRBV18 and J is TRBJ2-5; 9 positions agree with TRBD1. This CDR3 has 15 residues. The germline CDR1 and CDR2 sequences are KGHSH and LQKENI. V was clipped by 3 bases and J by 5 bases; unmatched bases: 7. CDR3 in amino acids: CASSPEAGQGETQYF. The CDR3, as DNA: TGTGCCAGCTCACCTGAGGCGGGACAGGGTGAGACCCAGTACTTC.

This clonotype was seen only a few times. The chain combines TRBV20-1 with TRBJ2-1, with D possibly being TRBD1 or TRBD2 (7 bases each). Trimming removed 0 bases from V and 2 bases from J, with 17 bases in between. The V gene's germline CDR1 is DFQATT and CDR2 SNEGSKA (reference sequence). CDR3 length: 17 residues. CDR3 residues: CSARDREGATPYNEQFF. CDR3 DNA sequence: TGCAGTGCTAGAGATAGGGAGGGGGCTACCCCCTACAATGAGCAGTTCTTC.

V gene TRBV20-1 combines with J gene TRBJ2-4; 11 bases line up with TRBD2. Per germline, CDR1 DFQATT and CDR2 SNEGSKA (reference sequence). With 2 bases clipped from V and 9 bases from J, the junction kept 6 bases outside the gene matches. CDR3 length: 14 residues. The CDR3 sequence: CSARLTSGVPIQYF. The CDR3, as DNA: TGCAGTGCTAGATTGACTAGCGGGGTCCCCATTCAGTACTTC.

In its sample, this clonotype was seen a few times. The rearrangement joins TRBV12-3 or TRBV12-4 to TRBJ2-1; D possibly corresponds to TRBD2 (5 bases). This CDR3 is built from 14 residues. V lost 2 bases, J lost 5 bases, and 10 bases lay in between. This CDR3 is CASSLRAEHNEQFF. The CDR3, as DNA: TGTGCCAGCAGTTTAAGAGCGGAACACAATGAGCAGTTCTTC.

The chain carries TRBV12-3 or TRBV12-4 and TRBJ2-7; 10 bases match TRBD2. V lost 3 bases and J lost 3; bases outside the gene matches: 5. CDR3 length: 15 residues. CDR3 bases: TGTGCCAGCAGTTTGACTAGCGGGCGAGTCTACGAGCAGTACTTC. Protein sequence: CASSLTSGRVYEQYF.

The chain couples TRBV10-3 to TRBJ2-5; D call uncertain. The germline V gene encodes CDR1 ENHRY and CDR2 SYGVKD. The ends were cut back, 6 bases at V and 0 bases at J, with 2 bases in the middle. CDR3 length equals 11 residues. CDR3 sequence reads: CAIRDQETQYF. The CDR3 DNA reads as TGTGCCATCAGGGACCAAGAGACCCAGTACTTC.

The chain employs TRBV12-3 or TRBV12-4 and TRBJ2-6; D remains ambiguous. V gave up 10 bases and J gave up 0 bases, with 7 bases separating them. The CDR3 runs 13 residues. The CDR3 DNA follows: TGTGCCACAAAGATCTCTGGGGCCAACGTCCTGACTTTC. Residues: CATKISGANVLTF.

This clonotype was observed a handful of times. CDR3 region: CASSQGTSSSLRETQYF. The CDR3 DNA reads TGTGCCAGCAGCCAAGGGACTAGTTCTAGTTTGCGAGAGACCCAGTACTTC. This chain uses TRBV3-1 with TRBJ2-5; TRBD2 agrees at 7 bases. This CDR3 has 17 residues. Per the germline V gene, CDR1 is LGHDT and CDR2 is YNNKEL (reference sequence). Losses at the gene ends were 1 base for V and 4 bases for J; bases not matched to a gene: 12.

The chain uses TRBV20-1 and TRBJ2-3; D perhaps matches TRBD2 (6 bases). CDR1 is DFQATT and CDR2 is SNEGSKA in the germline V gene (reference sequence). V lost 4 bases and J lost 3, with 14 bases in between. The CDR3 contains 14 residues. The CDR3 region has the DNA TGCAGTGCTACGACTAGATGGGCAACAGATACGCAGTATTTT. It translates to CSATTRWATDTQYF.

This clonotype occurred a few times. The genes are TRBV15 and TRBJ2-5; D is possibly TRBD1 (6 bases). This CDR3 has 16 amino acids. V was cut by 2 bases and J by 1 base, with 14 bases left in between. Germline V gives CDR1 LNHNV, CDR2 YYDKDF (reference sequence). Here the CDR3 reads CATSRTLRQVQETQYF. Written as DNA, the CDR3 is TGTGCCACCAGCAGAACCCTGAGACAGGTCCAAGAGACCCAGTACTTC. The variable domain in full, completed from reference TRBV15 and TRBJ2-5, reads DAMVIQNPRYQVTQFGKPVTLSCSQTLNHNVMYWYQQKSSQAPKLLFHYYDKDFNNEADTPDNFQSRRPNTSFCFLDIRSPGLGDTAMYLCATSRTLRQVQETQYFGPGTRLLVL.

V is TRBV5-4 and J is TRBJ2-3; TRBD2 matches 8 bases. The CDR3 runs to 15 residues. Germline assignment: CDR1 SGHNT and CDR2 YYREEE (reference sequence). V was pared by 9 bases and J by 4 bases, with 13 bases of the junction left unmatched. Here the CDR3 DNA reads TGTGCCACCGCGGCTGCGGGACTAGGTCCAGATACGCAGTATTTT. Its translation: CATAAAGLGPDTQYF.

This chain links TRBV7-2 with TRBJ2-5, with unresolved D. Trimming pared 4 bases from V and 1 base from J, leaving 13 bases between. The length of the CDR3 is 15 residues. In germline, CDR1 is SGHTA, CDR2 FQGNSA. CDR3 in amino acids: CASSSEPWPQETQYF. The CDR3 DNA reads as TGTGCCAGCAGCTCGGAACCCTGGCCCCAAGAGACCCAGTACTTC.

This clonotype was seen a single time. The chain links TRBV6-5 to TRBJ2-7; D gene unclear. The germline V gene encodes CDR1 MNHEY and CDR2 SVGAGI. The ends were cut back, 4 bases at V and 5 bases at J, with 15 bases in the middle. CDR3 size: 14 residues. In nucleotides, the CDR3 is TGTGCCAGCAGTTTGCGGCAGGCGAGCGACGAGCAGTACTTC. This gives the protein CASSLRQASDEQYF.

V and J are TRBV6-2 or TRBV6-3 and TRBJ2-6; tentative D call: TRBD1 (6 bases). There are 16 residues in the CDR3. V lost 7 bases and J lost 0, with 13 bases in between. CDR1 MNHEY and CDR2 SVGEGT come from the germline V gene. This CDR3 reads CASTRQAVSGANVLTF. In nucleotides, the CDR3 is TGTGCCAGCACTCGACAGGCGGTCTCTGGGGCCAACGTCCTGACTTTC.

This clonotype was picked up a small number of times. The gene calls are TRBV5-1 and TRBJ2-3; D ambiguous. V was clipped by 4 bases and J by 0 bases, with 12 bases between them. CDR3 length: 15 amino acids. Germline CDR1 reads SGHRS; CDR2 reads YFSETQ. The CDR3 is CASSLYARSTDTQYF. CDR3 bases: TGCGCCAGCAGCCTTTACGCCCGGAGCACAGATACGCAGTATTTT.

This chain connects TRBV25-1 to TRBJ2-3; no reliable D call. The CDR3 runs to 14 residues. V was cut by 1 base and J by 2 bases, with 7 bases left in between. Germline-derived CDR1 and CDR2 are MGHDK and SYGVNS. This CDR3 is CASSELNPTDTQYF. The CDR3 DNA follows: TGTGCCAGCAGTGAATTAAACCCCACAGATACGCAGTATTTT.

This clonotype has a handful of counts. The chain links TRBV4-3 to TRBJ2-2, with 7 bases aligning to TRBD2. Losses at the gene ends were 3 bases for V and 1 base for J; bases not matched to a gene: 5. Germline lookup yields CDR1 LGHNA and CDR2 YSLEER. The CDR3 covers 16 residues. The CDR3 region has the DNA TGCGCCAGCAGCCAGGATTTAGCGGGGAACACCGGGGAGCTGTTTTTT. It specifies CASSQDLAGNTGELFF.

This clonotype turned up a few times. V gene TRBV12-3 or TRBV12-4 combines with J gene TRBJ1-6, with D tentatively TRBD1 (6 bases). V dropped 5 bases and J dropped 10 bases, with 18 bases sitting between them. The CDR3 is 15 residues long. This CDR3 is CASSPTGTPKSPLHF. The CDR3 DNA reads TGTGCCAGCAGTCCAACCGGGACACCTAAATCACCCCTCCACTTT.

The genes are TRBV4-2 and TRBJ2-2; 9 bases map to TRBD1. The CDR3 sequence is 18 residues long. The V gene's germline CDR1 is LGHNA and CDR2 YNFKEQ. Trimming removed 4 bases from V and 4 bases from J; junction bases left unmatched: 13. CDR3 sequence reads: CASSPLLEGTGSTGELFF. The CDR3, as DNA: TGTGCCAGCAGCCCTCTCTTAGAGGGGACAGGGTCCACCGGGGAGCTGTTTTTT.

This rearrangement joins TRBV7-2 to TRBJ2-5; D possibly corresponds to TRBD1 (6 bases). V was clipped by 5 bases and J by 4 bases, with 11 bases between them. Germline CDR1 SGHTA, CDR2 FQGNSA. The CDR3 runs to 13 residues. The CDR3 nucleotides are TGTGCCAGCAGCCGAATACAGGGAGAGACCCAGTACTTC. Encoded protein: CASSRIQGETQYF.

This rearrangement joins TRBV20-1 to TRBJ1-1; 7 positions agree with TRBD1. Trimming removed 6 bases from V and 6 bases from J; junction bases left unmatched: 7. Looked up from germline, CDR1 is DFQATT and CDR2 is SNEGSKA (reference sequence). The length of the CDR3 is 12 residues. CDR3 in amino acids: CSATRQGPEAFF. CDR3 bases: TGCAGTGCCACCAGACAGGGCCCTGAAGCTTTCTTT.

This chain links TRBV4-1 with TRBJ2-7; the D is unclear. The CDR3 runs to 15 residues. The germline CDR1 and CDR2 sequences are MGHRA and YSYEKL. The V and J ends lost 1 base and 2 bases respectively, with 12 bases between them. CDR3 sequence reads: CASSQVALVPYEQYF. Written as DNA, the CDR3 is TGCGCCAGCAGCCAAGTAGCTTTGGTTCCCTACGAGCAGTACTTC.